Given below is one TCR beta chain in context. Antigen specificity is unknown. Distinct nucleotide sequences in the sample also encode this CDR3. At a deep level, the assay was run. Per the original methods: From ImmunoSEQ came sequences covering only the junction and carrying no quality scores, so filtering differed. Here immunoSEQ multiplex PCR was the method, and the copy in TCRdb shows in-frame clones only, minus some. The V and J calls and clone size are taken from that table; D and trimming were inferred from the DNA. The sample lists around 1.9 million clones, more than 85% occurring once. These data belong to a study of shared clonotypes between healthy human individuals. Study-wide background: There were three CD4 naive, three CD4 memory, two CD8 naive and one CD8 memory plates per donor. Regarding the study as a whole: Non-shared clonotypes showed lower generation probabilities than clonotypes common to all four donors.

Unmatched junction bases numbered 4, after V lost 3 bases and J lost 3 bases. This CDR3 is built from 14 residues. Germline V gene sequence: CDR1 MNHEY, CDR2 SMNVEV (reference sequence). CD45RO-negative, CCR7-positively selected cells formed the naive CD8 fraction, excluding terminally differentiated effector memory CD45RA+ cells. This chain joins TRBV27 and TRBJ2-7; TRBD2 aligns across 8 bases. The TCR comes from a man aged 18 to 29 in good health. Some clones in this sample may be carry-over from other donors' samples. Sequenced input: naive CD8+ T cells from PBMCs. CDR3: CASSLAGGVYEQYF. In DNA, the CDR3 is TGTGCCAGCAGTTTGGCGGGGGGTGTCTACGAGCAGTACTTC.